These T cell receptor beta chains were read from a single sample in a study of OX40 agonist ivuxolimab in advanced cancers. TCRdb keeps only in-frame clones here, not all; method: immunoSEQ multiplex PCR. The data show tens of thousands of clones, 75% to 90% seen once. This sample comprised CD4+ or CD8+ T cells sorted from blood, obtained in a trial of the OX40 agonist ivuxolimab. These receptors all come from an adult with an advanced solid tumor such as melanoma, head and neck, liver or kidney cancer. Both conserved end residues are part of each CDR3. The order of the fields is J gene, clone size, D gene, V gene, CDR3 DNA, CDR3 protein. The D gene is left open where the match is weak. Size is stated for part of the rows, as once, few or many counts, or as a class when the clone is expanded.

j_call: TRBJ2-5
clone_size: -
d_call: -
v_call: TRBV11-2
cdr3_nt: TGTGCCAGCAGCTTTATGGTATCGGGGCGGGGAAGCCAAGAGACCCAGTACTTC
cdr3_aa: CASSFMVSGRGSQETQYF

j_call: TRBJ2-5
clone_size: -
d_call: -
v_call: TRBV21-1
cdr3_nt: TGTGCCAGCAGCCAAAAGGGACTAGCGGGGGAAGGAGAGACCCAGTACTTC
cdr3_aa: CASSQKGLAGEGETQYF

j_call: TRBJ2-1
clone_size: few
d_call: TRBD1
v_call: TRBV7-2
cdr3_nt: TGTGCCAGCAGCTTAGCGGGTCAGGGGGTCAATGAGCAGTTCTTC
cdr3_aa: CASSLAGQGVNEQFF

j_call: TRBJ1-6
clone_size: once
d_call: -
v_call: TRBV19
cdr3_nt: TGTGCCAGTAAAAGTGGACAGAACTATAATTCACCCCTCCACTTT
cdr3_aa: CASKSGQNYNSPLHF

j_call: TRBJ2-5
clone_size: -
d_call: TRBD1
v_call: TRBV28
cdr3_nt: TGTGCCAGCAGTTTCCGTAGGACAGGGAGAGAGACCCAGTACTTC
cdr3_aa: CASSFRRTGRETQYF

j_call: TRBJ2-7
clone_size: -
d_call: TRBD2
v_call: TRBV7-2
cdr3_nt: TGTGCCAGCAGCTCCCGGACTAGCGGGAACTGGGAGCAGTACTTC
cdr3_aa: CASSSRTSGNWEQYF

j_call: TRBJ2-5
clone_size: once
d_call: TRBD2
v_call: TRBV7-2
cdr3_nt: TGTGCCAGCAGCCCGGGACTAGCGGGGTATCAAGAGACCCAGTACTTC
cdr3_aa: CASSPGLAGYQETQYF

j_call: TRBJ2-2
clone_size: -
d_call: -
v_call: TRBV30
cdr3_nt: TGTGCCTCCTCATTCGCCGGGGAGCTGTTTTTT
cdr3_aa: CASSFAGELFF

j_call: TRBJ2-5
clone_size: -
d_call: -
v_call: TRBV4-3
cdr3_nt: TGCGCCAGCAGCCAACAGGGACAACTCCAAGAGACCCAGTACTTC
cdr3_aa: CASSQQGQLQETQYF

j_call: TRBJ1-1
clone_size: -
d_call: -
v_call: TRBV19
cdr3_nt: TGTGCCAGTTCGTACAGGAAGAACACTGAAGCTTTCTTT
cdr3_aa: CASSYRKNTEAFF

j_call: TRBJ1-5
clone_size: -
d_call: -
v_call: TRBV28
cdr3_nt: TGTGCCAGCAGTCTAATGACAGACTATAGCAATCAGCCCCAGCATTTT
cdr3_aa: CASSLMTDYSNQPQHF

j_call: TRBJ1-3
clone_size: -
d_call: TRBD1
v_call: TRBV7-9
cdr3_nt: TGTGCCGGACAGGGACAGTCAGACTCTGGAAACACCATATATTTT
cdr3_aa: CAGQGQSDSGNTIYF

j_call: TRBJ2-7
clone_size: -
d_call: TRBD2
v_call: TRBV7-9
cdr3_nt: TGTGCCAGCAGCCGCTGGGTAGCGGGGGCCTACGAGCAGTACTTC
cdr3_aa: CASSRWVAGAYEQYF